The 5 T cell receptor beta chains in this list originate from one sample, sequenced in a study of T cells after yellow fever vaccination. Via MiXCR, TCRdb re-called the 5' RACE reads, giving one row per CDR3 protein. The repertoire holds about 260,000 distinct CDR3 sequences, with 13% as singletons. Sequenced here: CD4+ T cells sorted from PBMCs, sampled 45 days after the yellow fever booster vaccination. The origin of the receptors is a man aged 25-45 years who received the YFV17D yellow fever vaccine.

This clonotype was observed a few times. The gene calls are TRBV5-1 and TRBJ2-7, with 7 bases fitting TRBD1. The germline V gene has CDR1 SGHRS and CDR2 YFSETQ. The CDR3 extends over 14 amino acids. V dropped 0 bases and J dropped 5; count of bases not matched to a gene: 5. The CDR3 coding sequence is TGCGCCAGCAGCTTGGGGGACAGAAGGGACGAGCAGTACTTC. This sequence encodes CASSLGDRRDEQYF.

This clonotype was recorded a few times. The rearrangement links TRBV29-1 to TRBJ1-1, with D maybe TRBD1 (6 bases). Trimming shortened V by 5 bases and J by 4 bases, and 17 bases separated the two germline ends. Looked up from germline, CDR1 is SQVTM and CDR2 is ANQGSEA. The CDR3 contains 14 residues. CDR3 in amino acids: CSVKGGGVVTEAFF. In DNA form, the CDR3 reads TGCAGCGTTAAGGGGGGGGGCGTGGTCACTGAAGCTTTCTTT.

This clonotype occurred a few times. The rearrangement joins TRBV6-1 to TRBJ2-2; 13 bases line up with TRBD2. V trimming: 6 bases; J trimming: 6 bases; junction bases outside the gene matches: 4. Germline lookup yields CDR1 MNHNS and CDR2 SASEGT. The CDR3 sequence is 15 residues long. The CDR3 bases are TGTGCCAGCAGGAGGACTAGCGGGAGCGCCGGGGAGCTGTTTTTT. Encoded protein: CASRRTSGSAGELFF.

The gene calls are TRBV28 and TRBJ2-7, with 12 bases that match TRBD2. Germline CDR1 MDHEN, CDR2 SYDVKM. V dropped 4 bases and J dropped 1; count of bases not matched to a gene: 5. The CDR3 covers 16 residues. The CDR3 region has the DNA TGTGCCAGCAGTTCTAGCGGGAGGGCCGTATCCTACGAGCAGTACTTC. Translation gives CASSSSGRAVSYEQYF.

This clonotype occurred a few times. The chain employs TRBV6-5 and TRBJ2-1; D may correspond to TRBD1 or TRBD2 (6 bases each). This CDR3 contains 12 residues. Trimming removed 6 bases from V and 7 bases from J, with 10 bases in between. Germline V gene lookup returns CDR1 MNHEY and CDR2 SVGAGI. The CDR3 nucleotides read TGTGCCAGCAGGCGAGGGGGGAATGAGCAGTTCTTC. It yields the protein CASRRGGNEQFF.